This T cell receptor beta chain emerged from a study of early T cells in non-severe SARS-CoV-2 infection. Study-wide context: Sequencing used unsorted whole-blood bulk RNA, so chains lack pairing. General study points: Matching against VDJdb likely underestimated virus-specific expansions, favoring anti-spike CD8.

With 6 bases removed from V and 0 bases from J, the gap between germline ends came to 15 bases. CDR3 length equals 16 residues. Germline-derived CDR1 and CDR2 are DFQATT and SNEGSKA (reference sequence). Individual cDNA molecules were tagged with unique molecular identifiers, the study reported. TCRdb called the 5' RACE reads again in MiXCR, with one record for every CDR3 protein. In the table there are tens of thousands of distinct CDR3 sequences, approximately 9% of which are singletons. This clonotype came up many times. Antigen specificity is unknown. The sample was whole blood, taken at baseline. The chain links TRBV20-1 to TRBJ1-6; D not certain. This TCR derives from an adult who was a healthcare worker with PCR-confirmed SARS-CoV-2 infection or an uninfected control (not recorded which). CDR3 coding DNA: TGCAGTGCCGCGACCCAGTTCAGCTCCTATAATTCACCCCTCCACTTT. Amino acids: CSAATQFSSYNSPLHF.